The 19 T cell receptor beta chains below come from one sample, sequenced in a study of control samples from healthy donors and cancer patients. The protocol was immunoSEQ multiplex PCR, while the TCRdb copy is restricted to in-frame clones and leaves out a portion. The data hold about 170,000 clones, with 85% to 95% observed a single time. The sample taken for sequencing was blood. The receptors were sampled from a woman in her late teens or twenties in good health.

The V call is TRBV6-1, the J call TRBJ2-3; D is undetermined. Germline CDR1 and CDR2: MNHNS and SASEGT. CDR3 length equals 15 residues. The germline V and J ends were trimmed by 1 base and 1 base, with 9 bases remaining between them. The CDR3 nucleotides are TGTGCCAGCAGTGAAGTCGTACGCCGCACAGATACGCAGTATTTT. Translation gives CASSEVVRRTDTQYF.

This chain links TRBV10-3 with TRBJ1-3; 8 bases align to TRBD1. The trim removed 2 bases at V and 4 bases at J, leaving 10 bases unmatched. Germline V gene sequence: CDR1 ENHRY, CDR2 SYGVKD. The CDR3 runs 17 residues. CDR3 nucleotides: TGTGCCATCAGTGAGCCCAGGACAGGGTCAGGGGGAAACACCATATATTTT. Translation gives CAISEPRTGSGGNTIYF.

V is TRBV12-5 and J is TRBJ1-1, with a tentative D call TRBD1 (5 bases). V lost 7 bases, J lost 3 bases, and 21 bases lay in between. This CDR3 comprises 16 residues. The germline CDR1 and CDR2 sequences are LGHNT and FRNRAP. Here the CDR3 DNA reads TGTGCTAGTGCCCCACCCGCATGGGGGAAAGACACTGAAGCTTTCTTT. This codes for CASAPPAWGKDTEAFF.

The chain links TRBV19 to TRBJ1-4; tentatively, D is TRBD1 (5 bases). Between the trimmed V and J ends, which lost 5 bases and 8 bases, there was a span of 21 bases. The CDR3 length is 16 residues. Germline assignment: CDR1 LNHDA and CDR2 SQIVND (reference sequence). CDR3 protein: CASSRPGRGIDEKLFF. The CDR3 nucleotides read TGTGCCAGTAGTCGACCAGGGCGAGGTATCGACGAAAAACTGTTTTTT. The full variable domain, in which reference TRBV19 and TRBJ1-4 provide the parts outside the CDR3, is DGGITQSPKYLFRKEGQNVTLSCEQNLNHDAMYWYRQDPGQGLRLIYYSQIVNDFQKGDIAEGYSVSREKKESFPLTVTSAQKNPTAFYLCASSRPGRGIDEKLFFGSGTQLSVL.

The chain has TRBV7-6 and TRBJ2-3; 7 bases line up with TRBD2. The CDR3 is 17 residues long. Germline assignment: CDR1 SGHVS and CDR2 FNYEAQ. Unmatched junction bases numbered 8, after V lost 1 base and J lost 1 base. The DNA for the CDR3 is TGTGCCAGCAGCTTAGGGTCCGGGGCGGGGGGCACAGATACGCAGTATTTT. Encoded protein: CASSLGSGAGGTDTQYF.

The chain has TRBV2 and TRBJ2-1; 8 bases align to TRBD1. J was trimmed by 2 bases and V by 3 bases; bases with no gene match: 3. Germline V gene data show CDR1 as SNHLY and CDR2 as FYNNEI. The CDR3 has 15 residues. The CDR3 DNA follows: TGTGCCAGCAGTGAGAGGACAGGGCCCTACAATGAGCAGTTCTTC. This encodes CASSERTGPYNEQFF.

This rearrangement joins TRBV2 to TRBJ1-5; D not certain. V lost 4 bases and J 4 bases, leaving 11 bases between the germline ends. The CDR3 has 14 amino acids. CDR1 and CDR2 (germline): SNHLY, FYNNEI. The CDR3 coding sequence is TGTGCCAGCAGTGCTGAGAGTAGGAATCAGCCCCAGCATTTT. Protein: CASSAESRNQPQHF.

This chain joins TRBV12-3 or TRBV12-4 and TRBJ2-7; D is unclear. Trimming left V 2 bases short and J 3 bases short, with 8 bases between. CDR3 length: 13 amino acids. The CDR3 DNA reads TGTGCCAGCAGTTTAACCCGCTTCTACGAGCAGTACTTC. Encoded protein: CASSLTRFYEQYF.

V is TRBV6-2 or TRBV6-3 and J is TRBJ2-7; TRBD1 matches at 7 bases. Unmatched junction bases numbered 8, after V lost 5 bases and J lost 1 base. Germline V gene lookup returns CDR1 MNHEY and CDR2 SVGEGT. This CDR3 has 15 amino acids. The CDR3: CASSRGQEPSYEQYF. The CDR3 coding sequence is TGTGCCAGCAGTCGCGGACAGGAACCTTCCTACGAGCAGTACTTC.

This chain joins TRBV10-3 and TRBJ2-7; D unresolved. Germline CDR1 and CDR2: ENHRY and SYGVKD. The CDR3 sequence is 12 residues long. V lost 3 bases and J lost 2, with 5 bases in between. CDR3 bases: TGTGCCATCAGTGACCGCACCTACGAGCAGTACTTC. Protein: CAISDRTYEQYF.

V and J are TRBV7-9 and TRBJ2-5; the D is unclear. The V gene lost 8 bases and the J gene lost 4 bases, with 14 bases spanning the gap. CDR3 size: 13 residues. Germline-derived CDR1 and CDR2 are SEHNR and FQNEAQ (reference sequence). CDR3 DNA sequence: TGTGCCAGCGGGCCGTGGGCCGGAGAGACCCAGTACTTC. This sequence encodes CASGPWAGETQYF.

V gene TRBV12-3 or TRBV12-4 combines with J gene TRBJ1-3; D not resolved. V lost 6 bases, J lost 5 bases, and 8 bases lay in between. The CDR3 runs 12 residues. The CDR3 protein is CASSSLRNTIYF. As DNA, the CDR3 is TGTGCCAGCAGCTCCTTACGAAACACCATATATTTT.

The V and J genes are TRBV6-6 and TRBJ1-4; unclear D gene. This CDR3 contains 13 residues. Germline lookup yields CDR1 MNHNY and CDR2 SVGAGI (reference sequence). V lost 6 bases and J lost 7, with 12 bases in between. The CDR3 nucleotides read TGTGCCAGCAGCCTTAACACCGGTGAAAAACTGTTTTTT. Translating gives CASSLNTGEKLFF.

V gene TRBV7-9 combines with J gene TRBJ2-1, with D possibly being TRBD1 (5 bases). Trimming pared 4 bases from V and 1 base from J, leaving 17 bases between. Germline lookup yields CDR1 SEHNR and CDR2 FQNEAQ (reference sequence). This CDR3 region has 17 residues. The CDR3 DNA reads as TGTGCCAGCAGCTCCGGCCCGAAGGGGAAGTCCTACAATGAGCAGTTCTTC. Protein product: CASSSGPKGKSYNEQFF.

The V gene is TRBV28, the J gene TRBJ1-4; D might be TRBD1 (5 bases). CDR3 length: 14 amino acids. V was clipped by 7 bases and J by 13 bases, with 22 bases between them. Germline CDR1 MDHEN, CDR2 SYDVKM. CDR3 in DNA: TGTGCCAGCACTCCATTAGGGGTTCAGGTCGGACTGTTTTTT. As protein: CASTPLGVQVGLFF.

This clone has a single count. The gene calls are TRBV3-1 (or the pseudogene TRBV3-2) and TRBJ1-2; D uncertain. Trimming took off 4 bases at V and 8 bases at J, with 17 bases between the two ends. This CDR3 has 14 residues. Germline CDR1 and CDR2: LGHDT and YNNKEL (reference sequence). CDR3 bases: TGTGCCAGCAGCCCTGGACCTTCTACGGAAGGCTACACCTTC. Translated, it gives CASSPGPSTEGYTF.

This chain uses TRBV24-1 with TRBJ2-2; TRBD2 matches 7 bases. V gave up 3 bases and J gave up 7 bases; unmatched junction bases: 10. This CDR3 comprises 16 residues. Germline CDR1 KGHDR, CDR2 SFDVKD. This CDR3 reads CATSDPLGGAIGELFF. DNA for the CDR3: TGTGCCACCAGTGATCCCCTGGGAGGGGCGATCGGGGAGCTGTTTTTT.

V usage is TRBV19 and J usage is TRBJ1-5, with a weak D call TRBD1 (5 bases). V lost 6 bases to trimming and J lost 3 bases, with 12 bases between them. Germline lookup yields CDR1 LNHDA and CDR2 SQIVND (reference sequence). This CDR3 spans 14 amino acids. CDR3 loop: CASSYAGFNQPQHF. DNA for the CDR3: TGTGCCAGTAGCTACGCAGGGTTCAATCAGCCCCAGCATTTT.

The rearrangement uses TRBV18 and TRBJ1-2; unclear D gene. Trimming left V 1 base short and J 4 bases short, with 16 bases between. Germline assignment: CDR1 KGHSH and CDR2 LQKENI. This CDR3 has 16 amino acids. For the CDR3, the DNA is TGTGCCAGCTCACCACTAAACAGCGACTTATTCTATGGCTACACCTTC. Its protein is CASSPLNSDLFYGYTF.